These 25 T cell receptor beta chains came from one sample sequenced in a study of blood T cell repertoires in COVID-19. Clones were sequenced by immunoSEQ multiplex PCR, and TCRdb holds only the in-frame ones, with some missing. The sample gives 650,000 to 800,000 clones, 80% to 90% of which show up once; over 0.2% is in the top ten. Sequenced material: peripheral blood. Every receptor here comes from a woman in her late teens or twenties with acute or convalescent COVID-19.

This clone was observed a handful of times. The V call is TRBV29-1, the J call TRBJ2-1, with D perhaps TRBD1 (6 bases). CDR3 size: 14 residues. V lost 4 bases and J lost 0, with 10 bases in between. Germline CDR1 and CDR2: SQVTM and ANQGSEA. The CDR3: CSVVGTSSYNEQFF. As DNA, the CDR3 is TGCAGCGTTGTGGGGACAAGCTCCTACAATGAGCAGTTCTTC.

CDR3: CASSDGLAEQFF. The DNA of the CDR3 is TGTGCCAGCAGTGATGGACTAGCGGAACAGTTCTTC. This chain connects TRBV2 to TRBJ2-1, with 10 bases that match TRBD2. Losses at the gene ends were 3 bases for V and 13 bases for J; bases not matched to a gene: 3. The length of the CDR3 is 12 residues. CDR1 SNHLY and CDR2 FYNNEI come from the germline V gene.

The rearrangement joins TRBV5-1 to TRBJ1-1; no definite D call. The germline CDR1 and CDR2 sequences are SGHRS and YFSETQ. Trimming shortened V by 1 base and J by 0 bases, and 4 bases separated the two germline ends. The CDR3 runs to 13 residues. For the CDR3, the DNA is TGCGCCAGCAGCTTGTTCTTGAACACTGAAGCTTTCTTT. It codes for CASSLFLNTEAFF.

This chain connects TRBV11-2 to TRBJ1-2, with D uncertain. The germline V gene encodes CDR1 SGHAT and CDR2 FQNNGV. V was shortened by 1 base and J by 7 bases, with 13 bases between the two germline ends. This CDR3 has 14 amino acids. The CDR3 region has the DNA TGTGCCAGCAGCTTAGGGAGGAAGACGGGTGGCTACACCTTC. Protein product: CASSLGRKTGGYTF.

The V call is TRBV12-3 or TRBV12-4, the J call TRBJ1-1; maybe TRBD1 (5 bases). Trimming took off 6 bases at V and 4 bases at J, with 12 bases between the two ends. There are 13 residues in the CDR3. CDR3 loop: CASRFTGVTEAFF. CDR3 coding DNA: TGTGCCAGCAGATTCACAGGAGTCACTGAAGCTTTCTTT.

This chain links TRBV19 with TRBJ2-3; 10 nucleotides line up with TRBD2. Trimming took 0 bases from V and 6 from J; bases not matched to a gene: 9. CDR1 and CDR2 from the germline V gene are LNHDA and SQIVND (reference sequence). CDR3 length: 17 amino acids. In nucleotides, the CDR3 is TGTGCCAGTAGTATAGAGAGCTTGAGTAGCGGGGGGGATACGCAGTATTTT. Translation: CASSIESLSSGGDTQYF.

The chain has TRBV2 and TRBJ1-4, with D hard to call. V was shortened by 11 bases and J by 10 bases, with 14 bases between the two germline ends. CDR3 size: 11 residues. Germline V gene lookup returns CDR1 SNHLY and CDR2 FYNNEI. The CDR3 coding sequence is TGTGCCTGCGTCGAGGGATTAAAACTGTTTTTT. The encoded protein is CACVEGLKLFF.

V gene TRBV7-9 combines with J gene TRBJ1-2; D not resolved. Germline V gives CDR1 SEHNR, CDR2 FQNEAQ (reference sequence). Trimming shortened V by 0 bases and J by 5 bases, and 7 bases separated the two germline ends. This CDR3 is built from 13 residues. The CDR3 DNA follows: TGTGCCAGCAGCTTAGCTCCACAATATGGCTACACCTTC. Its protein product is CASSLAPQYGYTF.

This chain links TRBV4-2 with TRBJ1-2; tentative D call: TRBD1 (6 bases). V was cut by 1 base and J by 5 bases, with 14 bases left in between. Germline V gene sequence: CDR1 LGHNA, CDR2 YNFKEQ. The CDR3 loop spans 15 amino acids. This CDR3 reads CASSQVGMRGYGYTF. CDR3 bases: TGTGCCAGCAGCCAAGTTGGGATGAGGGGGTATGGCTACACCTTC.

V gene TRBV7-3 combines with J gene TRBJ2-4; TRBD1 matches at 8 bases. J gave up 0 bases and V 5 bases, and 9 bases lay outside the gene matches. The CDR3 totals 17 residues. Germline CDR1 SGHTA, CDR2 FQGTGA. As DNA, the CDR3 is TGTGCCAGCAGCAGGACAGGGTTCCGCATAGCCAAAAACATTCAGTACTTC. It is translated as CASSRTGFRIAKNIQYF.

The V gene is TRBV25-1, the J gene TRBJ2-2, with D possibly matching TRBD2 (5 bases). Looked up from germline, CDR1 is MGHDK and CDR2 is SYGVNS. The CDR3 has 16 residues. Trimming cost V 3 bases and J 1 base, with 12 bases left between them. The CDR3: CASSDSGLKNTGELFF. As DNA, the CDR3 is TGTGCCAGCAGTGATTCTGGACTCAAGAACACCGGGGAGCTGTTTTTT. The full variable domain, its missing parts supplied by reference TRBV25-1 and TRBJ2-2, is EADIYQTPRYLVIGTGKKITLECSQTMGHDKMYWYQQDPGMELHLIHYSYGVNSTEKGDLSSESTVSRIRTEHFPLTLESARPSHTSQYLCASSDSGLKNTGELFFGEGSRLTVL.

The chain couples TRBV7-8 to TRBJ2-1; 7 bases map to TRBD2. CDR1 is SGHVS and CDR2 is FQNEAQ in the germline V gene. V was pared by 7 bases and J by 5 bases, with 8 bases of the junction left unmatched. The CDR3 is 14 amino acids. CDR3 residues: CASNRRTSNNEQFF. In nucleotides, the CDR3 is TGTGCCAGCAACCGACGGACTAGTAACAATGAGCAGTTCTTC.

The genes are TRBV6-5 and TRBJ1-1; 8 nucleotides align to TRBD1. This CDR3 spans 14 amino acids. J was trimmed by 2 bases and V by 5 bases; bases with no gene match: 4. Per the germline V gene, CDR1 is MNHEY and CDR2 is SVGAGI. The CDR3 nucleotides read TGTGCCAGCAGTACAGGGGGGGGAAACACTGAAGCTTTCTTT. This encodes CASSTGGGNTEAFF.

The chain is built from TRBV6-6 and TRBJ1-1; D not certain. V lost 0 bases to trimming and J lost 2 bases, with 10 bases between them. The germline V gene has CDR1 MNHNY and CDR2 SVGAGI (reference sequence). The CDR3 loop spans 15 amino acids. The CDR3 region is CASSYSRSLNTEAFF. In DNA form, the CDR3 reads TGTGCCAGCAGTTACTCGAGGTCCCTAAACACTGAAGCTTTCTTT.

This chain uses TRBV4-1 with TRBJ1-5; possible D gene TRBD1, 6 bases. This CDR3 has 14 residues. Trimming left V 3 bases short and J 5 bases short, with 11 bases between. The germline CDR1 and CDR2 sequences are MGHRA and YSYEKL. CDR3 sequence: CASSHGRGDQPQHF. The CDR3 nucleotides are TGCGCCAGCAGCCACGGCAGGGGCGATCAGCCCCAGCATTTT.

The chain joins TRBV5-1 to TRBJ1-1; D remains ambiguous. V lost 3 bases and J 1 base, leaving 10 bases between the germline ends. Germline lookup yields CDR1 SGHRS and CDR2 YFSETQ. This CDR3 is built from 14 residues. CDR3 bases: TGCGCCAGCAGCTCAACTACTTGGAACACTGAAGCTTTCTTT. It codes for CASSSTTWNTEAFF.

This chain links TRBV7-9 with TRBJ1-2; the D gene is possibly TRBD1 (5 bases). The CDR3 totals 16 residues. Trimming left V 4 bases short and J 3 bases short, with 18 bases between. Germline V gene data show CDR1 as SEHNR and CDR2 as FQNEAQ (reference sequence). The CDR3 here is CASSSSLQGSHYGYTF. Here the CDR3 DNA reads TGTGCCAGCAGCTCATCACTTCAGGGCTCGCACTATGGCTACACCTTC.

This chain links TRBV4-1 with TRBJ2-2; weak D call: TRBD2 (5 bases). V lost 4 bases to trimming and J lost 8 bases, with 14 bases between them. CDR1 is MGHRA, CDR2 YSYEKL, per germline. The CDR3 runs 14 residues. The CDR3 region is CASSLFLDLGELFF. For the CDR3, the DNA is TGCGCCAGCAGCCTCTTCCTGGACTTGGGGGAGCTGTTTTTT.

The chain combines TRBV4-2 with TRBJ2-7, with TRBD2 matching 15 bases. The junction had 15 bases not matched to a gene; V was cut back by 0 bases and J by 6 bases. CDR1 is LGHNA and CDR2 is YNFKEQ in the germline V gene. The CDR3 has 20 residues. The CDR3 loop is CASSQDQSLWGLAGGGEQYF. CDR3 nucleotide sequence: TGTGCCAGCAGCCAAGATCAGAGCTTGTGGGGACTAGCGGGGGGCGGCGAGCAGTACTTC.

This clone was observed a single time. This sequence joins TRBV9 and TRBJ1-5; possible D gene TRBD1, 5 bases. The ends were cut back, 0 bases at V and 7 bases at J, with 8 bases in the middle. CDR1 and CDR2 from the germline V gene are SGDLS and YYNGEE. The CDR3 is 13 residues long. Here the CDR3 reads CASSVEGVQPQHF. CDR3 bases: TGTGCCAGCAGCGTAGAAGGGGTCCAGCCCCAGCATTTT.

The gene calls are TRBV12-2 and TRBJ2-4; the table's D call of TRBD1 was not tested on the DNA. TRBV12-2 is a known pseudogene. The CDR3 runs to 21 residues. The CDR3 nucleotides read TGTGCAAGTCGCTTAATTCCCTCGGGACAGGGGGCGAGGCTAGCCAAAAACATTCAGTACTTC. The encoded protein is CASRLIPSGQGARLAKNIQYF.

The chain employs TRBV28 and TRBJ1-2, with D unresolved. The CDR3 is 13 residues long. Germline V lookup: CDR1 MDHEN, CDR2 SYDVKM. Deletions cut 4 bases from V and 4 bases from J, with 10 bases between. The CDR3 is CASSSPAGYGYTF. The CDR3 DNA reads TGTGCCAGCAGTTCCCCCGCGGGCTATGGCTACACCTTC.

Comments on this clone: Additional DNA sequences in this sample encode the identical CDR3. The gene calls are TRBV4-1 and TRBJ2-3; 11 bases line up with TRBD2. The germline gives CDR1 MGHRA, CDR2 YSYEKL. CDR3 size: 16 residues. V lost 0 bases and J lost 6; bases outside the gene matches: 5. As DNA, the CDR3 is TGCGCCAGCAGCCAAGATCTAGCGGGGGGCCGGGATACGCAGTATTTT. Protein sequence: CASSQDLAGGRDTQYF.

CDR3 nucleotide sequence: TGTGCCAGCAGCAGCGGGGACGGTGGGGCCAACGTCCTGACTTTC. It yields the protein CASSSGDGGANVLTF. The chain has TRBV7-3 and TRBJ2-6, with 7 bases identical to TRBD2. V gave up 5 bases and J gave up 3 bases; unmatched junction bases: 4. Germline loops: CDR1 SGHTA, CDR2 FQGTGA. The CDR3 is 15 residues long.

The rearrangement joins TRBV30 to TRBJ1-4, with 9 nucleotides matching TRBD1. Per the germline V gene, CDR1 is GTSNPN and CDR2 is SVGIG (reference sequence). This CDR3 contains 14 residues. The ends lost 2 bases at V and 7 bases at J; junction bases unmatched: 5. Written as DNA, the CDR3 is TGTGCCTGGAGTCAACAGGGGGCGAGTGAAAAACTGTTTTTT. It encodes CAWSQQGASEKLFF.